Below are 23 T cell receptor beta chains sequenced from a single sample in a study of cytomegalovirus exposure and HLA in healthy donors. The PCR made use of 60 Vbeta and 13 Jbeta primers. Using immunoSEQ multiplex PCR, the repertoire was profiled, and TCRdb retains in-frame clones only, with some absent. The data hold approximately 110,000 clones, with nearly 15% observed a single time. Material: PBMCs. The receptors stem from a female donor in good health and CMV-seronegative.

This chain uses TRBV7-6 with TRBJ2-7; possibly TRBD1 for D (6 bases). The CDR3 runs to 16 residues. V lost 5 bases and J 4 bases, leaving 21 bases between the germline ends. CDR1 and CDR2 (germline): SGHVS, FNYEAQ. CDR3 sequence reads: CASSPLGQQGRYEQYF. The CDR3 DNA is TGTGCCAGCAGCCCCTTAGGACAGCAAGGGAGATACGAGCAGTACTTC.

The chain carries TRBV5-5 and TRBJ1-4; 9 nucleotides match TRBD1. The germline V gene encodes CDR1 SGHKS and CDR2 YYEKEE (reference sequence). Trimming took 0 bases from V and 0 from J; bases not matched to a gene: 6. The CDR3 has 18 amino acids. CDR3 DNA sequence: TGTGCCAGCAGCTTGGACAGGGGGCGAGTGGCAACTAATGAAAAACTGTTTTTT. Encoded protein: CASSLDRGRVATNEKLFF.

This clone was seen only a few times. The chain carries TRBV9 and TRBJ1-1; weak D call: TRBD1 (6 bases). The germline gives CDR1 SGDLS, CDR2 YYNGEE. This CDR3 comprises 14 residues. V lost 6 bases, J lost 1 base, and 13 bases lay in between. The CDR3 DNA follows: TGTGCCAGCATCAGCTCACAGGGGAACACTGAAGCTTTCTTT. Its protein product is CASISSQGNTEAFF.

This clone was seen a few times. This chain joins TRBV28 and TRBJ1-3; the match to TRBD1 covers 8 bases. The CDR3 has 16 amino acids. Losses at the gene ends were 8 bases for V and 0 bases for J; bases not matched to a gene: 9. The germline V gene encodes CDR1 MDHEN and CDR2 SYDVKM. CDR3 in amino acids: CASAPGQVYSGNTIYF. As DNA, the CDR3 is TGTGCCAGCGCCCCGGGACAGGTCTACTCTGGAAACACCATATATTTT.

This clone was observed a few times. The V and J genes are TRBV27 and TRBJ1-2; tentatively, D is TRBD1 (5 bases). Germline assignment: CDR1 MNHEY and CDR2 SMNVEV (reference sequence). Trimming shortened V by 2 bases and J by 4 bases, and 11 bases separated the two germline ends. The CDR3 loop spans 14 amino acids. CDR3 coding DNA: TGTGCCAGCAGTTTAAGAGTAACAGGCTATGGCTACACCTTC. Translation: CASSLRVTGYGYTF.

This clone was counted a few times. The chain has TRBV18 and TRBJ1-5; the D is unclear. The CDR3 is made up of 14 amino acids. V was shortened by 3 bases and J by 7 bases, with 13 bases between the two germline ends. Germline CDR1 reads KGHSH; CDR2 reads LQKENI. The CDR3 here is CASSPLEGGQPQHF. The DNA for the CDR3 is TGTGCCAGCTCACCCCTTGAGGGCGGACAGCCCCAGCATTTT.

This clone has a handful of counts. V gene TRBV9 combines with J gene TRBJ2-2; tentatively, D is TRBD1 (6 bases). CDR1 is SGDLS, CDR2 YYNGEE, per germline. Trimming took 7 bases from V and 4 from J, leaving 17 bases between them. This CDR3 region has 15 residues. The CDR3 is CASGYSPQGTGELFF. In DNA form, the CDR3 reads TGTGCCAGCGGATACTCGCCACAGGGCACCGGGGAGCTGTTTTTT.

This clone was seen only a few times. The V and J genes are TRBV28 and TRBJ2-1; 8 nucleotides align to TRBD2. This CDR3 contains 13 residues. Germline V gene lookup returns CDR1 MDHEN and CDR2 SYDVKM. The trim removed 6 bases at V and 7 bases at J, leaving 5 bases unmatched. The CDR3 region is CASSQAGVNEQFF. The CDR3, as DNA: TGTGCCAGCAGCCAAGCGGGAGTAAATGAGCAGTTCTTC.

The rearrangement links TRBV2 to TRBJ1-2; D not resolved. The CDR3 length is 15 residues. Germline lookup yields CDR1 SNHLY and CDR2 FYNNEI. With 10 bases removed from V and 0 bases from J, the gap between germline ends came to 18 bases. DNA for the CDR3: TGTGCCATCACGAGGAGGGTCGGAACTAACTATGGCTACACCTTC. It codes for CAITRRVGTNYGYTF.

This clone occurred a few times. V usage is TRBV11-1 and J usage is TRBJ2-3; 8 bases fit TRBD2. The germline V gene has CDR1 SGHAT and CDR2 FQDESV (reference sequence). Trimming removed 0 bases from V and 2 bases from J; junction bases left unmatched: 4. The CDR3 runs 16 residues. This CDR3 is CASSLAAGVITDTQYF. CDR3 sequence (DNA): TGTGCCAGCAGCTTAGCAGCGGGAGTTATCACAGATACGCAGTATTTT. Drawing the rest from reference TRBV11-1 and TRBJ2-3, the complete variable domain is EAEVAQSPRYKITEKSQAVAFWCDPISGHATLYWYRQILGQGPELLVQFQDESVVDDSQLPKDRFSAERLKGVDSTLKIQPAELGDSAMYLCASSLAAGVITDTQYFGPGTRLTVL.

To note about this clone: An end of the junction differs from the germline gene, which may be a read error. The CDR3 sequence is CASSKTGLKTEAFF. For the CDR3, the DNA is TGTGCCAGCAGTAAAACAGGGTTGAAAACTGAAGCTTTCTTT. This rearrangement joins TRBV6-5 to TRBJ1-1, with a possible D match to TRBD1 (6 bases). Germline V CDR1 and CDR2: MNHEY, SVGAGI. The CDR3 is 14 amino acids.

This clone was seen only a few times. The chain carries TRBV30 and TRBJ2-5; TRBD2 agrees at 10 bases. Per germline, CDR1 GTSNPN and CDR2 SVGIG (reference sequence). The CDR3 is 15 amino acids. V shed 4 bases, J shed 4 bases, and the junction held 9 bases outside the gene matches. The DNA of the CDR3 is TGTGCCTGGACGGAAAGCGGGGGGGCGGGAGAGACCCAGTACTTC. Translated, it gives CAWTESGGAGETQYF.

This clone was seen a handful of times. The chain recombines TRBV19 with TRBJ2-1; D might be TRBD2 (5 bases). From germline, CDR1 is LNHDA and CDR2 SQIVND (reference sequence). The CDR3 loop spans 17 amino acids. The ends were cut back, 3 bases at V and 9 bases at J, with 24 bases in the middle. As DNA, the CDR3 is TGTGCCAGTAGTATGGTCTGGGCTTCATCGACTATCGGTGAGCAGTTCTTC. Amino acid sequence: CASSMVWASSTIGEQFF.

The V call is TRBV7-9, the J call TRBJ1-5; 10 nucleotides match TRBD1. V lost 5 bases to trimming and J lost 3 bases; unmatched junction nucleotides: 4. CDR1 and CDR2 from the germline V gene are SEHNR and FQNEAQ (reference sequence). This CDR3 is built from 15 residues. The CDR3 nucleotides read TGTGCCAGCAGCCCGGGACAGGGGAACAATCAGCCCCAGCATTTT. This gives the protein CASSPGQGNNQPQHF.

The V gene is TRBV7-2, the J gene TRBJ2-7; 11 nucleotides line up with TRBD2. This CDR3 contains 16 residues. Trimming cost V 3 bases and J 3 bases; bases outside gene matches: 7. Germline assignment: CDR1 SGHTA and CDR2 FQGNSA. CDR3 sequence reads: CASSLTFSGGVYEQYF. The CDR3 nucleotides are TGTGCCAGCAGCTTGACCTTTAGCGGGGGGGTCTACGAGCAGTACTTC.

This sequence joins TRBV28 and TRBJ1-1, with D hard to call. The CDR3 consists of 12 residues. CDR1 is MDHEN and CDR2 is SYDVKM in the germline V gene. V lost 4 bases and J lost 10, with 13 bases in between. CDR3 sequence: CASSYVPAGAFF. In DNA, the CDR3 is TGTGCCAGCAGTTACGTGCCTGCAGGAGCTTTCTTT. Full variable domain (outside the CDR3, taken from reference TRBV28 and TRBJ1-1): DVKVTQSSRYLVKRTGEKVFLECVQDMDHENMFWYRQDPGLGLRLIYFSYDVKMKEKGDIPEGYSVSREKKERFSLILESASTNQTSMYLCASSYVPAGAFFGQGTRLTVV.

The chain carries TRBV2 and TRBJ2-5, with D unclear. Germline V gene sequence: CDR1 SNHLY, CDR2 FYNNEI. The CDR3 length is 14 residues. Trimming took 3 bases from V and 6 from J, leaving 14 bases between them. DNA for the CDR3: TGTGCCAGCAGTGACTCAGATGGCACGCAGACCCAGTACTTC. Translated, it gives CASSDSDGTQTQYF. The whole variable domain, remainder taken from reference TRBV2 and TRBJ2-5, is EPEVTQTPSHQVTQMGQEVILRCVPISNHLYFYWYRQILGQKVEFLVSFYNNEISEKSEIFDDQFSVERPDGSNFTLKIRSTKLEDSAMYFCASSDSDGTQTQYFGPGTRLLVL.

The sample holds a few counts of this clone. The chain uses TRBV6-5 and TRBJ2-3; possible D gene TRBD2, 5 bases. CDR3 length: 11 amino acids. CDR1 and CDR2 from the germline V gene are MNHEY and SVGAGI. In DNA, the CDR3 is TGTGGCACGGGGTTATCAGATACGCAGTATTTT. It codes for CGTGLSDTQYF.

The rearrangement joins TRBV15 to TRBJ2-1; 10 bases fit TRBD2. The CDR3 has 18 residues. Trimming took 0 bases from V and 6 from J; bases not matched to a gene: 11. CDR1 is LNHNV, CDR2 YYDKDF, per germline (reference sequence). DNA of the CDR3: TGTGCCACCAGCAGAGATGTGAGAGCGAGCGGGAGGGTCAATGAGCAGTTCTTC. Translated, it gives CATSRDVRASGRVNEQFF.

This clone was found a few times. The gene calls are TRBV6-5 and TRBJ2-1; TRBD1 aligns across 8 bases. This CDR3 region has 15 residues. The V gene's germline CDR1 is MNHEY and CDR2 SVGAGI. J lost 8 bases, V lost 5 bases, and 11 bases had no gene match. The CDR3 sequence is CASSPRDRLIDEQFF. CDR3 nucleotides: TGTGCCAGCAGTCCCCGGGACAGGCTTATCGATGAGCAGTTCTTC.

The chain carries TRBV27 and TRBJ2-3; TRBD2 is a possible D gene (6 bases). The V end was cut by 3 bases, the J end by 1 base, with 11 bases between. Per germline, CDR1 MNHEY and CDR2 SMNVEV (reference sequence). This CDR3 is built from 15 residues. This CDR3 reads CASSFWASGTDTQYF. The CDR3 DNA reads TGTGCCAGCAGTTTCTGGGCTAGCGGCACAGATACGCAGTATTTT.

This clone has only a few counts. J is TRBJ2-7 and V is TRBV5-1, with a tentative D call TRBD1 (5 bases). Per germline, CDR1 SGHRS and CDR2 YFSETQ. V was shortened by 0 bases and J by 5 bases, with 21 bases between the two germline ends. This CDR3 is 17 amino acids long. This chain's CDR3 is CASSLDPQLGEGDEQYF. As DNA, the CDR3 is TGCGCCAGCAGCTTGGACCCCCAGCTAGGGGAAGGCGACGAGCAGTACTTC.

This clone was counted between two and nine times. The V gene is TRBV6-5, the J gene TRBJ2-3, with D hard to call. The CDR3 runs 14 residues. V lost 5 bases to trimming and J lost 0 bases, with 9 bases between them. The germline CDR1 and CDR2 sequences are MNHEY and SVGAGI. The CDR3 sequence: CASSPFTSTDTQYF. In DNA form, the CDR3 reads TGTGCCAGCAGTCCCTTTACTAGCACAGATACGCAGTATTTT.